Presented here are 18 T cell receptor beta chains from one specimen sequenced in a study of cytomegalovirus exposure and HLA in healthy donors. PCR employed 60 Vbeta and 13 Jbeta primers. Profiling relied on immunoSEQ multiplex PCR, and the TCRdb table lists in-frame clones only, not all of them. The sample records around 150,000 clones, 80% to 85% being singletons. The sequenced sample consisted of PBMCs. Receptors were obtained from a male donor in good health and CMV-seropositive.

This sequence joins TRBV4-3 and TRBJ1-4, with 8 bases identical to TRBD1. V was pared by 4 bases and J by 7 bases, with 2 bases of the junction left unmatched. The CDR3 is 13 amino acids. CDR1 is LGHNA and CDR2 is YSLEER in the germline V gene. The CDR3 bases are TGCGCCAGCAGCCTGACAGGGGCTGAAAAACTGTTTTTT. Protein product: CASSLTGAEKLFF.

The CDR3 DNA reads as TGTGCCACCAGTCTTGTGGTTGGGGCATCCTACGAGCAGTACTTC. Amino acid sequence: CATSLVVGASYEQYF. This chain links TRBV15 with TRBJ2-7, with TRBD1 as a possible D gene (5 bases). Germline values: CDR1 LNHNV, CDR2 YYDKDF (reference sequence). V lost 6 bases and J 1 base, leaving 16 bases between the germline ends. The CDR3 is made up of 15 amino acids.

The CDR3 DNA sequence: TGTGCCAGCAGCGTGGCGTACGGGATGACAGATACGCAGTATTTT. It is translated as CASSVAYGMTDTQYF. The rearrangement links TRBV9 to TRBJ2-3; D may be TRBD2 (5 bases). Germline V lookup: CDR1 SGDLS, CDR2 YYNGEE. There are 15 residues in the CDR3. Trimming removed 2 bases at V and 3 bases at J, with 13 bases between.

The chain has TRBV27 and TRBJ2-5; no clear D gene. In germline, CDR1 is MNHEY, CDR2 SMNVEV (reference sequence). V was pared by 3 bases and J by 2 bases, with 7 bases between. This CDR3 has 13 residues. The CDR3 loop is CASSFGYQETQYF. CDR3 DNA: TGTGCCAGCAGTTTCGGGTATCAAGAGACCCAGTACTTC.

V gene TRBV5-4 combines with J gene TRBJ1-3; weak D call: TRBD1 (5 bases). Germline values: CDR1 SGHNT, CDR2 YYREEE (reference sequence). The V end lost 1 base, the J end lost 4 bases, and 9 bases lay between the germline ends. This CDR3 is 14 amino acids long. The CDR3: CASSLRGGGNTIYF. The CDR3 coding sequence is TGTGCCAGCAGCTTGAGGGGTGGGGGAAACACCATATATTTT.

This clone has a handful of counts. The chain links TRBV19 to TRBJ2-3; D is undetermined. Trimming cost V 11 bases and J 2 bases, with 14 bases left between them. The CDR3 length is 13 residues. CDR1 is LNHDA, CDR2 SQIVND, per germline (reference sequence). The DNA of the CDR3 is TGTGCCTCCGGCGGCACCTTCACAGATACGCAGTATTTT. It is translated as CASGGTFTDTQYF.

The genes are TRBV5-1 and TRBJ1-1; D unclear. V was trimmed by 4 bases and J by 3 bases, leaving 13 bases between them. This CDR3 is 14 amino acids long. CDR1 is SGHRS and CDR2 is YFSETQ in the germline V gene. The CDR3 coding sequence is TGCGCCAGCAGCCCTCTGGGAGTTGACACTGAAGCTTTCTTT. Translated: CASSPLGVDTEAFF.

This clone came up once. The genes are TRBV19 and TRBJ1-3; weak D call: TRBD1 (5 bases). CDR1 LNHDA and CDR2 SQIVND come from the germline V gene (reference sequence). There are 12 residues in the CDR3. V lost 10 bases, J lost 1 base, and 8 bases lay in between. In nucleotides, the CDR3 is TGTGCCACCCAGGGTTCTGGAAACACCATATATTTT. Its translation: CATQGSGNTIYF.

V gene TRBV27 combines with J gene TRBJ2-1, with 7 bases fitting TRBD2. The V segment lost 5 bases and the J segment 5 bases; nucleotides outside the gene matches: 3. CDR1 and CDR2 (germline): MNHEY, SMNVEV (reference sequence). The length of the CDR3 is 13 residues. In DNA form, the CDR3 reads TGTGCCAGCAGTGGGGAGGGCGACAATGAGCAGTTCTTC. Amino acids: CASSGEGDNEQFF.

The chain links TRBV21-1 to TRBJ1-2. TRBV21-1 is tagged as a pseudogene. CDR3 length equals 13 residues. CDR3 sequence (DNA): TGTGCCAGCAGCTGGACTAGAGCTGCGGGCTACACCTTC. Encoded protein: CASSWTRAAGYTF.

The chain employs TRBV15 and TRBJ2-7; tentative D call: TRBD2 (5 bases). The CDR3 loop spans 15 amino acids. Trimming removed 0 bases at V and 0 bases at J, with 9 bases between. The germline V gene has CDR1 LNHNV and CDR2 YYDKDF (reference sequence). Here the CDR3 reads CATSRDAGSSYEQYF. The CDR3 bases are TGTGCCACCAGCAGAGATGCTGGGAGCTCCTACGAGCAGTACTTC.

This clone showed up just a few times. The chain couples TRBV7-2 to TRBJ2-2, with 10 bases lining up with TRBD1. Germline assignment: CDR1 SGHTA and CDR2 FQGNSA. The CDR3 is 16 residues long. V dropped 5 bases and J dropped 4; count of bases not matched to a gene: 7. In DNA form, the CDR3 reads TGTGCCAGCAGCGCCCGACAGGGGGCCGGCACCGGGGAGCTGTTTTTT. The encoded protein is CASSARQGAGTGELFF.

V is TRBV6-5 and J is TRBJ1-2, with TRBD1 as a possible D gene (5 bases). Per the germline V gene, CDR1 is MNHEY and CDR2 is SVGAGI. Trimming stripped 6 bases from V and 4 bases from J, with 15 bases between. CDR3 size: 14 residues. The CDR3 DNA reads TGTGCCAGCAGCCAACGAGGACAAGTCTATGGCTACACCTTC. Its translation is CASSQRGQVYGYTF.

This chain uses TRBV19 with TRBJ1-2; TRBD1 might be the D (6 bases). This CDR3 has 15 residues. The germline gives CDR1 LNHDA, CDR2 SQIVND (reference sequence). Trimming took 4 bases from V and 2 from J, leaving 14 bases between them. In DNA form, the CDR3 reads TGTGCCAGTAGTAGGGTCACAGGGCGAAACTATGGCTACACCTTC. Translation: CASSRVTGRNYGYTF. Complete variable domain (other parts from reference TRBV19 and TRBJ1-2): DGGITQSPKYLFRKEGQNVTLSCEQNLNHDAMYWYRQDPGQGLRLIYYSQIVNDFQKGDIAEGYSVSREKKESFPLTVTSAQKNPTAFYLCASSRVTGRNYGYTFGSGTRLTVV.

CDR3 DNA sequence: TGTGCTAGTGGGGACAGGGGGGACACTGAAGCTTTCTTT. Its translation: CASGDRGDTEAFF. The genes are TRBV12-5 and TRBJ1-1, with 10 bases matching TRBD1. V lost 6 bases, J lost 3 bases, and 1 base stayed unmatched. There are 13 residues in the CDR3. Germline CDR1 reads LGHNT; CDR2 reads FRNRAP.

The J gene is TRBJ2-7, the V gene TRBV6-4, with D possibly being TRBD2 (6 bases). Germline V lookup: CDR1 MRHNA, CDR2 SNTAGT. This CDR3 spans 11 amino acids. The CDR3: CTRDSSPEQYF. DNA of the CDR3: TGTACCCGGGACTCGAGTCCCGAGCAGTACTTC.

The chain joins TRBV19 to TRBJ2-1; 8 bases are a match to TRBD1. J gave up 4 bases and V 6 bases, and 11 bases lay outside the gene matches. Germline V gives CDR1 LNHDA, CDR2 SQIVND (reference sequence). The CDR3 is made up of 16 amino acids. The CDR3 coding sequence is TGTGCCAGTAGAACCCCGACAGGGGTGGGATACAATGAGCAGTTCTTC. Translated: CASRTPTGVGYNEQFF.

The chain joins TRBV19 to TRBJ1-1; no reliable D call. Germline CDR1 LNHDA, CDR2 SQIVND (reference sequence). This CDR3 region has 13 residues. The V end was cut by 5 bases, the J end by 3 bases, with 10 bases between. The CDR3 protein is CASSERLYTEAFF. The CDR3 nucleotides read TGTGCCAGTAGTGAGCGGTTATACACTGAAGCTTTCTTT.